This T cell receptor beta chain was captured in a study of T cells in localized non-small cell lung cancer. Study outcomes and limitations: With higher T cell density in blood came longer overall survival. The study sequenced only one region of the tumor. As a result, intratumor heterogeneity could not be excluded and remains possible.

The CDR3 covers 12 residues. Per germline, CDR1 SQVTM and CDR2 ANQGSEA. The V end lost 4 bases, the J end lost 4 bases, and 10 bases lay between the germline ends. Some clones are missing from TCRdb's copy, which holds only in-frame ones; the method was immunoSEQ multiplex PCR. The sample has roughly 2,000 clones; about 29% are singletons. Concerning this clone: Its antigen is unknown.

Specimen: normal lung tissue next to the tumor, collected before any cancer treatment. This sequence was found in a female donor older than 55 with stage I squamous cell lung carcinoma. The chain employs TRBV29-1 and TRBJ1-2; D call uncertain. DNA for the CDR3: TGCAGCGTTGGGGAACAGACCTATGGCTACACCTTC. It yields the protein CSVGEQTYGYTF.